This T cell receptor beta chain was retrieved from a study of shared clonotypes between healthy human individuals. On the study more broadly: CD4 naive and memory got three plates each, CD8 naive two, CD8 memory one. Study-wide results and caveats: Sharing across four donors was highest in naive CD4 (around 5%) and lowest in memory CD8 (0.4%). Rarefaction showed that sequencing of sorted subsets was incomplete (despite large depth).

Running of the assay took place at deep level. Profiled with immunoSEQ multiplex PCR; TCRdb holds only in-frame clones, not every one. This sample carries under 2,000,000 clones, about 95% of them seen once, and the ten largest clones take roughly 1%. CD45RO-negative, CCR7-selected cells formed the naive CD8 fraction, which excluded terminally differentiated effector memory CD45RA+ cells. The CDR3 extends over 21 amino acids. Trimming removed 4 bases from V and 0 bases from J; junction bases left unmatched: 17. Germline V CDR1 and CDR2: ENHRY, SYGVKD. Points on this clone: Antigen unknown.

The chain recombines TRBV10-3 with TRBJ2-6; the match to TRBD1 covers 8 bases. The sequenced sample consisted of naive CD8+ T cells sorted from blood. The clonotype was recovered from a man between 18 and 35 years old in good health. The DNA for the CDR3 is TGTGCCATCAGTGGGTTGGATTTGTGGGACAGGAAAAACTCTGGGGCCAACGTCCTGACTTTC. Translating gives CAISGLDLWDRKNSGANVLTF.